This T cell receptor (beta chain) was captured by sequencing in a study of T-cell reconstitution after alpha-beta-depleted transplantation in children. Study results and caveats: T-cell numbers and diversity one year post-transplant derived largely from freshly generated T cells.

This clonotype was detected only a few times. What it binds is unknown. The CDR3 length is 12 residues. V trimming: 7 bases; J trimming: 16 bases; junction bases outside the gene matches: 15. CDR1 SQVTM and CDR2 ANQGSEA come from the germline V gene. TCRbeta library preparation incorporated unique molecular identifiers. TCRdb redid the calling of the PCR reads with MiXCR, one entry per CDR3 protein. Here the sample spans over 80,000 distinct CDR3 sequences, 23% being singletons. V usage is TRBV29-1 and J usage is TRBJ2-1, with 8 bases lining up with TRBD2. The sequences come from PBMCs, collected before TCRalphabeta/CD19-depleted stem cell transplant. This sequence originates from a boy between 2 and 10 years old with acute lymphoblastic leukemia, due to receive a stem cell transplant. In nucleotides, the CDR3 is TGCAGCGCCACTCCCCAACTAGCGGAGGAATTCTTC. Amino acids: CSATPQLAEEFF.